The 3 T cell receptor beta chains presented below share a single source sample, sequenced in a study of CD8 T cells in ankylosing spondylitis. TCRdb re-analysed the 5' RACE reads in MiXCR, keeping a single row per CDR3 protein. This table holds about 350,000 distinct CDR3 sequences, 20% found once. Sequencing was done on a sample of blood, either unsorted or a sorted T cell fraction (not recorded which). These receptors were taken from a male donor with ankylosing spondylitis or in good health (not recorded which).

J is TRBJ1-6 and V is TRBV13; D is uncertain. The germline V gene encodes CDR1 PRHDT and CDR2 FYEKMQ (reference sequence). This CDR3 spans 16 amino acids. V was cut by 0 bases and J by 7 bases, with 13 bases left in between. The CDR3 bases are TGTGCCAGCAGCTTAGGTGCGGGAATGGAGAATTCACCCCTCCACTTT. Translation: CASSLGAGMENSPLHF.

The chain has TRBV5-1 and TRBJ1-6; 9 positions match TRBD1. This CDR3 has 14 amino acids. In germline, CDR1 is SGHRS, CDR2 YFSETQ. V was pared by 7 bases and J by 10 bases, with 9 bases of the junction left unmatched. The CDR3 reads CASGTRTGDSPLHF. The CDR3 DNA reads as TGCGCCAGCGGAACTCGGACAGGGGACTCACCCCTCCACTTT.

This sequence joins TRBV7-2 and TRBJ2-5; 8 nucleotides align to TRBD2. This CDR3 is built from 16 residues. Trimming took 4 bases from V and 2 from J; bases not matched to a gene: 9. Per the germline V gene, CDR1 is SGHTA and CDR2 is FQGNSA. For the CDR3, the DNA is TGTGCCAGCAGCTCAGGCCTACTAGCGGTACAAGAGACCCAGTACTTC. It translates to CASSSGLLAVQETQYF.